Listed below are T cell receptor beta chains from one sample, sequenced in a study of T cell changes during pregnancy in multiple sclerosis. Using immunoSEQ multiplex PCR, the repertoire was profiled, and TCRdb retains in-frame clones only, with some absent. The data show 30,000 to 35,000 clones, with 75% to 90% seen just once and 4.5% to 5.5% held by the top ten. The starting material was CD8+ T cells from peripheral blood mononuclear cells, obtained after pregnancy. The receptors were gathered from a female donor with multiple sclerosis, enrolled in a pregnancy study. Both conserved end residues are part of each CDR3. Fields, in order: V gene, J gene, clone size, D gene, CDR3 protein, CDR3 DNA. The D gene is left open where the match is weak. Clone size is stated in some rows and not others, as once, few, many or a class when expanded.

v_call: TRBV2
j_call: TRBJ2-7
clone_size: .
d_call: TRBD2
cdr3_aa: CASRGDSSGGSSYEQYF
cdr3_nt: TGTGCCAGCAGGGGTGATTCGAGCGGGGGCTCCTCCTACGAGCAGTACTTC

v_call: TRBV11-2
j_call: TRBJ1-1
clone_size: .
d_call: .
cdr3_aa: CASSVLTEAFF
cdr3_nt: TGTGCCAGCAGCGTATTAACTGAAGCTTTCTTT

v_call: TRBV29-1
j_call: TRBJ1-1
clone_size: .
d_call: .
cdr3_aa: CSVQTGPAFF
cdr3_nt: TGCAGCGTTCAGACAGGCCCCGCTTTCTTT

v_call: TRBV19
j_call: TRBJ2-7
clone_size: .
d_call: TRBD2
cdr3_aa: CASSNGLAGTYEQYF
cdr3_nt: TGTGCCAGTAGTAACGGACTAGCTGGGACCTACGAGCAGTACTTC

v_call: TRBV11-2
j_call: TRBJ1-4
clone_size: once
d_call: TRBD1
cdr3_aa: CASSQEEGGQGREKLFF
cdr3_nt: TGTGCCAGCAGCCAAGAAGAGGGGGGACAGGGCCGTGAAAAACTGTTTTTT

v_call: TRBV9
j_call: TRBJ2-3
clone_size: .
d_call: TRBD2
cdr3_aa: CASRRGGSDTQYF
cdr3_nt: TGTGCCAGCAGGCGGGGGGGATCAGATACGCAGTATTTT

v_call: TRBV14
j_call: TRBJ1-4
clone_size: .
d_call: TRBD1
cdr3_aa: CASSPLTTGDRGEKLFF
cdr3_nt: TGTGCCAGCAGCCCTCTTACGACGGGGGACAGAGGGGAAAAACTGTTTTTT

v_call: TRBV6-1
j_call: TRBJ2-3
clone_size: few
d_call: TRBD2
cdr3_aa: CASSEGASGADTQYF
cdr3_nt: TGTGCCAGCAGTGAAGGGGCTAGCGGGGCAGATACGCAGTATTTT

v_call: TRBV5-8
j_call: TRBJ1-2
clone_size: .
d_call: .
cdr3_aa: CASSLGTVVEGYTF
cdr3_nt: TGTGCCAGCAGCTTGGGGACAGTCGTGGAGGGCTACACCTTC

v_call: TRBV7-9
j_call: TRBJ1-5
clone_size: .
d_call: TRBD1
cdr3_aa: CASSSSGQGAFQPQHF
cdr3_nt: TGTGCCAGCAGCTCCTCGGGACAGGGAGCATTTCAGCCCCAGCATTTT

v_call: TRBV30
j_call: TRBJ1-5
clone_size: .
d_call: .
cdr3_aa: CAWSVAGYSNQPQHF
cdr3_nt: TGTGCCTGGAGTGTGGCAGGGTATAGCAATCAGCCCCAGCATTTT